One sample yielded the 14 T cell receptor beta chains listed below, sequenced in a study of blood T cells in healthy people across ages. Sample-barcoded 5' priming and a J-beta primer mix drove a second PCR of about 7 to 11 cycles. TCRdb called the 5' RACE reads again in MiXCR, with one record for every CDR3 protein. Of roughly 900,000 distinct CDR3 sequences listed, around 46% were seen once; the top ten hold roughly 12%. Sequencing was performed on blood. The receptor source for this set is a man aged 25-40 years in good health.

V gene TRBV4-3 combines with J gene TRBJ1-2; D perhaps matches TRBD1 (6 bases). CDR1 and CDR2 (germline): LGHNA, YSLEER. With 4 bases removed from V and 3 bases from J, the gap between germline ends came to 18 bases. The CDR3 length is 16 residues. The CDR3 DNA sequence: TGCGCCAGCAGCCGGACGATAGAGGGGGTGGACTATGGCTACACCTTC. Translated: CASSRTIEGVDYGYTF.

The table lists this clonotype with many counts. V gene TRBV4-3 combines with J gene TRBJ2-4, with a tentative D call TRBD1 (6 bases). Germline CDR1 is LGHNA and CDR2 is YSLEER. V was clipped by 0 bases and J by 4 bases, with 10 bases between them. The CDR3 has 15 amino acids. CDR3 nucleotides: TGCGCCAGCAGCCAAGATCGTACAGGGAAAAACATTCAGTACTTC. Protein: CASSQDRTGKNIQYF.

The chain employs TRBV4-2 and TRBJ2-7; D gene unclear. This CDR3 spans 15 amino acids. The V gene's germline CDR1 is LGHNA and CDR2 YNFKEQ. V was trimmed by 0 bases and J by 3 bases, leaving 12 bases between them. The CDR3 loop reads CASSQEPLPGYEQYF. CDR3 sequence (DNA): TGTGCCAGCAGCCAAGAGCCCCTTCCCGGCTACGAGCAGTACTTC.

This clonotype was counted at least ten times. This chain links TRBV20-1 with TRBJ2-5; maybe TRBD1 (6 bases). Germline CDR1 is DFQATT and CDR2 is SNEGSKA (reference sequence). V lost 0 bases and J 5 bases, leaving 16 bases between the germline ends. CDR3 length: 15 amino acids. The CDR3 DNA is TGCAGTGCTAGAGAGGCCCACGGGGACATGGAGACCCAGTACTTC. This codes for CSAREAHGDMETQYF.

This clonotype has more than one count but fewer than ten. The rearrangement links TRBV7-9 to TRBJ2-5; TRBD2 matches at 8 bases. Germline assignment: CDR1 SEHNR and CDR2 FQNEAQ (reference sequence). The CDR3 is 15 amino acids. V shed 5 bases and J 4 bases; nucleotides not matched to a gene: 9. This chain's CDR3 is CASSPSGGLSETQYF. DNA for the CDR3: TGTGCCAGCAGCCCCAGCGGGGGACTCTCAGAGACCCAGTACTTC.

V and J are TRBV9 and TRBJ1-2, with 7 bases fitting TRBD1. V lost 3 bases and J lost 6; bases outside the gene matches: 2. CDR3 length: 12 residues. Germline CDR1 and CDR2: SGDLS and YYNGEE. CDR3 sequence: CASSAGTDGYTF. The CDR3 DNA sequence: TGTGCCAGCAGCGCCGGGACAGATGGCTACACCTTC.

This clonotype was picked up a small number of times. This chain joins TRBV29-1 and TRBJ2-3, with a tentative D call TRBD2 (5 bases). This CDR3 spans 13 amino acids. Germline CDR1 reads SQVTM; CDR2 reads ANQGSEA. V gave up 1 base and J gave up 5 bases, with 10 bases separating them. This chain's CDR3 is CSVEGRTGDTQYF. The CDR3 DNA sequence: TGCAGCGTTGAAGGGAGGACGGGAGATACGCAGTATTTT.

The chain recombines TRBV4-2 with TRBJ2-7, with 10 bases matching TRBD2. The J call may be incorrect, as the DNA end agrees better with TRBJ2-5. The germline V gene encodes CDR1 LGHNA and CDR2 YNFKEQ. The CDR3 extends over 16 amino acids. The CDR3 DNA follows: TGTGCCAGCAGCCAAGATCCTAGCGGGGGCAAAGAGACCCAGTACTTC. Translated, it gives CASSQDPSGGKETQYF.

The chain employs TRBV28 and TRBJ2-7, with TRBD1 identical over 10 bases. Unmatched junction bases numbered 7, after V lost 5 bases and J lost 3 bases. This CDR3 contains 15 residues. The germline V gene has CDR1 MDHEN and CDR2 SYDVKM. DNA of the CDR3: TGTGCCAGCAGTCCGACAGGGGGCAACATCTACGAGCAGTACTTC. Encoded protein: CASSPTGGNIYEQYF.

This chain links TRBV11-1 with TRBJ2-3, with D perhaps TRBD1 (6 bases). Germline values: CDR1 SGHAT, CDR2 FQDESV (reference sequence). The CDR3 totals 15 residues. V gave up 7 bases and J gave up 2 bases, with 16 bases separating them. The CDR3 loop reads CASTISGGYTDTQYF. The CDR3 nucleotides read TGTGCCAGCACCATCAGTGGGGGCTACACAGATACGCAGTATTTT.

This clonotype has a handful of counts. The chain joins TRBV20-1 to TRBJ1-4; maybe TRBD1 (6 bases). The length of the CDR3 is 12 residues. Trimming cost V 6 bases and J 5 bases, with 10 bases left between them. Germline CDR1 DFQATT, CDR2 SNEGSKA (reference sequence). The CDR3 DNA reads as TGCAGTGCGGGACACCGGAATGAAAAACTGTTTTTT. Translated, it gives CSAGHRNEKLFF.

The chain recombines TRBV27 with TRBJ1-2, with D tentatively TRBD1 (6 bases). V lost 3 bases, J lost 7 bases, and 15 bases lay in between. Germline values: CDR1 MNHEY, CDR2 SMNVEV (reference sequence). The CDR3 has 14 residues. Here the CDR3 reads CASSFGGHSSGYTF. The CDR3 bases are TGTGCCAGCAGTTTTGGGGGGCACTCATCTGGCTACACCTTC.

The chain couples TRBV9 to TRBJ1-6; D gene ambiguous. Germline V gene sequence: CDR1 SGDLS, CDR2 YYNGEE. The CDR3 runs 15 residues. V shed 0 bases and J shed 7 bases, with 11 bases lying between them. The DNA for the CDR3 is TGTGCCAGCAGCGTAGAAGGTCAGAAGAATTCACCCCTCCACTTT. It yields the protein CASSVEGQKNSPLHF.

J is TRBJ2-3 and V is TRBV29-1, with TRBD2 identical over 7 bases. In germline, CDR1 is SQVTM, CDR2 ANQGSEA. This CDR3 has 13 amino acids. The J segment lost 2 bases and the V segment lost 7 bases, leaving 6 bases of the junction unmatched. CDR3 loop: CSGGGCHTDTQYF. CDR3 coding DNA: TGCAGCGGGGGAGGGTGCCACACAGATACGCAGTATTTT.